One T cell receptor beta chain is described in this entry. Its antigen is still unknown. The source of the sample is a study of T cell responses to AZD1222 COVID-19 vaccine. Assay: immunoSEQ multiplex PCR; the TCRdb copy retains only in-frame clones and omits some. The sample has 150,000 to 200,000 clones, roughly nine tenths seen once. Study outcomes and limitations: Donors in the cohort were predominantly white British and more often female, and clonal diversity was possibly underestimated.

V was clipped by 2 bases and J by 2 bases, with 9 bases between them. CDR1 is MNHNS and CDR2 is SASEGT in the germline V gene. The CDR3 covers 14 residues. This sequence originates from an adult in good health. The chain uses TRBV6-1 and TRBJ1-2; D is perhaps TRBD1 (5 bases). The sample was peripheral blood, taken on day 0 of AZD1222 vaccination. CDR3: CASSEPGGNYGYTF. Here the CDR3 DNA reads TGTGCCAGCAGTGAACCCGGGGGGAACTATGGCTACACCTTC.